This TCR beta chain appears in the sequencing data of a study of T cells expressing NK-cell markers. Study details: Sequencing of TCR beta repertoires drew on sorted CD3+CD56+NKG2C+, CD3+CD56+NKG2C- and CD3+CD56-NKG2C+ T cells.

About this clonotype: Its specificity is not known.

Libraries used 5'RACE template switching adding universal primer site and UMIs. TCRdb reprocessed the 5' RACE reads and keeps a single row for each CDR3 protein, giving no DNA. This listing includes approximately 550,000 distinct CDR3 sequences. Germline CDR1 is SQVTM and CDR2 is ANQGSEA. This CDR3 has 15 amino acids. Study-wide results and limits: For four donors, these clonotypes were likewise the leading ones in the CD3+CD56-NKG2C+ fraction.

Sequencing was performed on blood T cells: a sorted CD56 or NKG2C T cell subset, CD4+ or CD8+ T cells, or bulk PBMC T cells (not recorded which). The source is a young man in good health. This chain uses TRBV29-1 with TRBJ2-5; the TCRdb D gene call, TRBD2, has no DNA to confirm it. The CDR3 protein is CSVQIGTAAMETQYF.